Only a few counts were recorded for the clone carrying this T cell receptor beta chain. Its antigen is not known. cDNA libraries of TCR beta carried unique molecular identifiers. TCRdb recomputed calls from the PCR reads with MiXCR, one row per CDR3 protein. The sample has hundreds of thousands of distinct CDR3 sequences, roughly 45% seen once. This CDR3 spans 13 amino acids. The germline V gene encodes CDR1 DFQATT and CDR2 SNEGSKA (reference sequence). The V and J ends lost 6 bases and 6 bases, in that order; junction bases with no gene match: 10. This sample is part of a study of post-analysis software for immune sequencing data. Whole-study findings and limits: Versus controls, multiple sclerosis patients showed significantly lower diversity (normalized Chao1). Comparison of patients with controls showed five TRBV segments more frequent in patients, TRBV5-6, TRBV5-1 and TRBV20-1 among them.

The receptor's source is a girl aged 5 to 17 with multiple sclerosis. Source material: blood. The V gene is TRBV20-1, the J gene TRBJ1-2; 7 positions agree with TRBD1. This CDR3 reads CSAEWDRMDGYTF. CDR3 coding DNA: TGCAGTGCCGAATGGGACAGAATGGATGGCTACACCTTC.